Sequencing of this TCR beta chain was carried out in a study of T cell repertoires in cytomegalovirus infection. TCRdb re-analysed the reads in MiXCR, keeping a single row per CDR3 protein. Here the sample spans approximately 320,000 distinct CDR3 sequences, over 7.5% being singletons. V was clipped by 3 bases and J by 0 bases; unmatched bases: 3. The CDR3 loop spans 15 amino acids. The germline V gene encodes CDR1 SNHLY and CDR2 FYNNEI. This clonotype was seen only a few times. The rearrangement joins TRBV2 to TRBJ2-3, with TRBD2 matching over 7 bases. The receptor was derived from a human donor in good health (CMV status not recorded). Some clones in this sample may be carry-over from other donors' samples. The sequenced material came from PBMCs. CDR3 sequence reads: CASSEAGVSTDTQYF. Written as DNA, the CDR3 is TGTGCCAGCAGTGAGGCGGGGGTCAGCACAGATACGCAGTATTTT.